Each of the 17 T cell receptor beta chains below was sequenced from the same sample in a study of T cells in localized non-small cell lung cancer. Sequencing used immunoSEQ multiplex PCR; TCRdb keeps in-frame clones, though not all of them. The sample yields 50,000 to 70,000 clones, roughly nine tenths seen once. The material was peripheral blood, obtained before any cancer treatment. The receptor set was obtained from a man aged 40-75 years with stage I lung adenocarcinoma.

The V gene is TRBV19, the J gene TRBJ1-5; 8 positions match TRBD1. There are 14 residues in the CDR3. Germline lookup yields CDR1 LNHDA and CDR2 SQIVND (reference sequence). The J segment lost 7 bases and the V segment lost 4 bases, leaving 6 bases of the junction unmatched. CDR3 residues: CASSTRGLGQPQHF. CDR3 DNA: TGTGCCAGTAGTACCAGGGGGCTCGGGCAGCCCCAGCATTTT.

The rearrangement links TRBV9 to TRBJ1-3, with 7 bases that match TRBD1. The germline CDR1 and CDR2 sequences are SGDLS and YYNGEE. V lost 4 bases and J lost 0; bases outside the gene matches: 7. The CDR3 totals 16 residues. The CDR3 region is CASSPGQLSSGNTIYF. CDR3 nucleotides: TGTGCCAGCAGCCCGGGACAGCTAAGCTCTGGAAACACCATATATTTT. The variable domain in full, with the rest retrieved from reference TRBV9 and TRBJ1-3, is DSGVTQTPKHLITATGQRVTLRCSPRSGDLSVYWYQQSLDQGLQFLIQYYNGEERAKGNILERFSAQQFPDLHSELNLSSLELGDSALYFCASSPGQLSSGNTIYFGEGSWLTVV.

This clone was seen just once. The V gene is TRBV19, the J gene TRBJ1-1; no clear D. CDR1 is LNHDA and CDR2 is SQIVND in the germline V gene (reference sequence). The V gene lost 4 bases and the J gene lost 1 base, with 7 bases spanning the gap. The CDR3 is made up of 13 amino acids. The CDR3 DNA is TGTGCCAGTAGTACGAACAGGAACACTGAAGCTTTCTTT. As protein: CASSTNRNTEAFF. Looking up the rest from reference TRBV19 and TRBJ1-1 gives the full variable domain: DGGITQSPKYLFRKEGQNVTLSCEQNLNHDAMYWYRQDPGQGLRLIYYSQIVNDFQKGDIAEGYSVSREKKESFPLTVTSAQKNPTAFYLCASSTNRNTEAFFGQGTRLTVV.

This chain uses TRBV7-8 with TRBJ1-4; no clear D gene. V dropped 2 bases and J dropped 8 bases, with 18 bases sitting between them. The germline V gene encodes CDR1 SGHVS and CDR2 FQNEAQ. The CDR3 spans 16 residues. The CDR3 region is CASSLPPGPPQEKLFF. The CDR3 DNA sequence: TGTGCCAGCAGCTTACCACCCGGGCCGCCCCAAGAAAAACTGTTTTTT.

The rearrangement joins TRBV5-1 to TRBJ2-7; the match to TRBD2 covers 11 bases. V shed 4 bases, J shed 6 bases, and the junction held 18 bases outside the gene matches. Germline-derived CDR1 and CDR2 are SGHRS and YFSETQ. This CDR3 is 18 amino acids long. DNA for the CDR3: TGCGCCAGCAGCCCGGGGCTAGCGGGAGGCCAAGTACGGCGCGAGCAGTACTTC. This sequence encodes CASSPGLAGGQVRREQYF.

J is TRBJ2-7 and V is TRBV11-2; the D is unclear. V was shortened by 5 bases and J by 2 bases, with 13 bases between the two germline ends. This CDR3 is 14 amino acids long. The germline V gene has CDR1 SGHAT and CDR2 FQNNGV. CDR3 sequence: CASSVTDGAYEQYF. Here the CDR3 DNA reads TGTGCCAGCAGCGTTACTGATGGCGCCTACGAGCAGTACTTC.

This clone has just a few counts. The chain links TRBV15 to TRBJ2-6, with unresolved D. The germline V and J ends were trimmed by 2 bases and 0 bases, with 5 bases remaining between them. The CDR3 is 15 residues long. The germline V gene encodes CDR1 LNHNV and CDR2 YYDKDF (reference sequence). In nucleotides, the CDR3 is TGTGCCACCAGCAGATACGACTCTGGGGCCAACGTCCTGACTTTC. Translation: CATSRYDSGANVLTF.

The sample holds a few counts of this clone. The chain couples TRBV19 to TRBJ2-1; D might be TRBD1 (6 bases). From germline, CDR1 is LNHDA and CDR2 SQIVND (reference sequence). V lost 6 bases, J lost 7 bases, and 13 bases lay in between. The CDR3 contains 13 residues. CDR3 protein: CASSSGVVNEQFF. The CDR3 DNA is TGTGCCAGTAGCTCAGGGGTGGTAAATGAGCAGTTCTTC.

The gene calls are TRBV5-1 and TRBJ1-4, with 10 bases matching TRBD1. Germline V gene data show CDR1 as SGHRS and CDR2 as YFSETQ. With 4 bases clipped from V and 7 bases from J, the junction kept 4 bases outside the gene matches. This CDR3 comprises 14 residues. The CDR3 loop is CASSPDRGSEKLFF. In DNA form, the CDR3 reads TGCGCCAGCAGCCCGGACAGGGGGAGTGAAAAACTGTTTTTT.

This clone was counted only a few times. Here the CDR3 reads CASSFWTGATDEQYF. CDR3 nucleotide sequence: TGTGCCAGCAGCTTTTGGACAGGGGCGACAGACGAGCAGTACTTC. The chain carries TRBV7-8 and TRBJ2-7, with 9 nucleotides matching TRBD1. Germline assignment: CDR1 SGHVS and CDR2 FQNEAQ. V was clipped by 3 bases and J by 5 bases; unmatched bases: 8. The CDR3 extends over 15 amino acids.

This chain joins TRBV29-1 and TRBJ2-7; no firm D call. The CDR3 runs to 12 residues. Trimming took off 3 bases at V and 4 bases at J, with 10 bases between the two ends. CDR1 is SQVTM and CDR2 is ANQGSEA in the germline V gene. The CDR3 sequence: CSVEVSTYEQYF. CDR3 nucleotide sequence: TGCAGCGTTGAGGTATCCACTTACGAGCAGTACTTC.

The chain combines TRBV5-4 with TRBJ1-3; D may be TRBD1 (6 bases). Trimming took 4 bases from V and 2 from J, leaving 13 bases between them. Germline CDR1 and CDR2: SGHNT and YYREEE (reference sequence). The CDR3 has 15 amino acids. CDR3: CASSRGDNPGNTIYF. In DNA, the CDR3 is TGTGCCAGCAGCCGTGGGGACAACCCTGGAAACACCATATATTTT.

J is TRBJ2-1 and V is TRBV7-3; possibly TRBD2 for D (6 bases). This CDR3 has 14 amino acids. V shed 4 bases and J shed 2 bases, with 9 bases lying between them. Germline V gene sequence: CDR1 SGHTA, CDR2 FQGTGA. This chain's CDR3 is CASSYSGAYNEQFF. The CDR3 DNA reads TGTGCCAGCAGCTATAGCGGTGCCTACAATGAGCAGTTCTTC.

This rearrangement joins TRBV7-8 to TRBJ1-2; D gene uncertain. V was trimmed by 1 base and J by 8 bases, leaving 14 bases between them. The germline V gene encodes CDR1 SGHVS and CDR2 FQNEAQ. This CDR3 region has 14 residues. For the CDR3, the DNA is TGTGCCAGCAGCTTAGACTACATCCTGCGGGGCTACACCTTC. As protein: CASSLDYILRGYTF. Full variable domain (missing parts from reference TRBV7-8 and TRBJ1-2): GAGVSQSPRYKVAKRGQDVALRCDPISGHVSLFWYQQALGQGPEFLTYFQNEAQLDKSGLPSDRFFAERPEGSVSTLKIQRTQQEDSAVYLCASSLDYILRGYTFGSGTRLTVV.

The chain employs TRBV2 and TRBJ1-1; D uncertain. V was shortened by 5 bases and J by 0 bases, with 7 bases between the two germline ends. The CDR3 sequence is 13 residues long. Germline values: CDR1 SNHLY, CDR2 FYNNEI. In DNA form, the CDR3 reads TGTGCCAGCAGTATCAGGATGAACACTGAAGCTTTCTTT. Protein: CASSIRMNTEAFF. The full variable domain, with the rest looked up from reference TRBV2 and TRBJ1-1, is EPEVTQTPSHQVTQMGQEVILRCVPISNHLYFYWYRQILGQKVEFLVSFYNNEISEKSEIFDDQFSVERPDGSNFTLKIRSTKLEDSAMYFCASSIRMNTEAFFGQGTRLTVV.

The chain has TRBV7-9 and TRBJ2-1, with 12 bases lining up with TRBD2. The CDR3 has 19 amino acids. Germline loops: CDR1 SEHNR, CDR2 FQNEAQ (reference sequence). V lost 2 bases, J lost 3 bases, and 11 bases stayed unmatched. The CDR3 spells CASSLSRLAGGFDYNEQFF. The CDR3 coding sequence is TGTGCCAGCAGCTTATCACGGCTAGCGGGAGGGTTCGACTACAATGAGCAGTTCTTC.

This chain uses TRBV7-9 with TRBJ1-5; D is ambiguous. The length of the CDR3 is 14 residues. Germline V gene data show CDR1 as SEHNR and CDR2 as FQNEAQ (reference sequence). Trimming left V 5 bases short and J 2 bases short, with 10 bases between. The CDR3 region is CASSLGQGNQPQHF. The CDR3 DNA follows: TGTGCCAGCAGCCTAGGGCAGGGCAATCAGCCCCAGCATTTT.